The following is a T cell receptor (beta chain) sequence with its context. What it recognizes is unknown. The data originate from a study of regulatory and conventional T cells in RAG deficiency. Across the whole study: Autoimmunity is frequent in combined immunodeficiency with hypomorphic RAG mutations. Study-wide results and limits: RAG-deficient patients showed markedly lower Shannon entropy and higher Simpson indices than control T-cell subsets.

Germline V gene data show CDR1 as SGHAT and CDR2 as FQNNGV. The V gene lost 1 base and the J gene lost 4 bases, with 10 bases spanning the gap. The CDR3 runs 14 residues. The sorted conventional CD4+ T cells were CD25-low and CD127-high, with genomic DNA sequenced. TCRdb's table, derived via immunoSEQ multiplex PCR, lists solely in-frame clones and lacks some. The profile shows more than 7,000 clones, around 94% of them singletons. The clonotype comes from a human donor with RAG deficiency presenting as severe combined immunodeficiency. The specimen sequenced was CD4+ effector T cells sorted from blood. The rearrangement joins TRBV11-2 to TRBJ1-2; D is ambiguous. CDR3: CASSLAEASYGYTF. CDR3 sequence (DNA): TGTGCCAGCAGCTTAGCGGAGGCGTCCTATGGCTACACCTTC.